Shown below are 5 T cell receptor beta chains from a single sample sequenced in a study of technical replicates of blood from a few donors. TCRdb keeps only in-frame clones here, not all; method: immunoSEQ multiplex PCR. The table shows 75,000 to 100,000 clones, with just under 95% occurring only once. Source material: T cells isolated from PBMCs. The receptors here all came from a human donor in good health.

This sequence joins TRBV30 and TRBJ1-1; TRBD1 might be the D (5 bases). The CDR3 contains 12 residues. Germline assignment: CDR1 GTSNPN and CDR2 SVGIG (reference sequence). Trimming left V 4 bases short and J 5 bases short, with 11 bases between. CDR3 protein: CAWKRGGTEAFF. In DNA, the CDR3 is TGTGCCTGGAAGCGGGGGGGGACTGAAGCTTTCTTT.

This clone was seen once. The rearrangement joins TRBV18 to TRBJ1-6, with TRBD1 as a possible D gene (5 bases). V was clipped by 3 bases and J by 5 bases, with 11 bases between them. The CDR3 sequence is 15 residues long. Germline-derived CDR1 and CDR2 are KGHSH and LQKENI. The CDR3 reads CASSPPGRDNSPLHF. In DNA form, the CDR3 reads TGTGCCAGCTCACCTCCCGGCAGGGATAATTCACCCCTCCACTTT.

CDR3 DNA: TGTGCCAGCAGCCTGTCGGACAGGGATTATGGCTACACCTTC. Translating it yields CASSLSDRDYGYTF. The V gene is TRBV4-2, the J gene TRBJ1-2, with 8 nucleotides matching TRBD1. There are 14 residues in the CDR3. V shed 4 bases, J shed 5 bases, and the junction held 6 bases outside the gene matches. The germline V gene has CDR1 LGHNA and CDR2 YNFKEQ.

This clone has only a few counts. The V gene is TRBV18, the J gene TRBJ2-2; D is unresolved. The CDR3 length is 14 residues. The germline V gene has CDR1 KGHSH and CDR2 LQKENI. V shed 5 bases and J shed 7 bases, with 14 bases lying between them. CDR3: CASSNNRLGGELFF. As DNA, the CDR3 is TGTGCCAGCTCAAACAATCGACTGGGCGGGGAGCTGTTTTTT.

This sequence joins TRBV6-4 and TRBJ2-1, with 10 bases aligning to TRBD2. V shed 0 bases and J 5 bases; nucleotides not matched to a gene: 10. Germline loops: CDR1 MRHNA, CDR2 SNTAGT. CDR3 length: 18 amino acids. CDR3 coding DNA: TGTGCCAGCAGTGACTCGTCAGCGGGAGGGGGTAGGAACAATGAGCAGTTCTTC. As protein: CASSDSSAGGGRNNEQFF.